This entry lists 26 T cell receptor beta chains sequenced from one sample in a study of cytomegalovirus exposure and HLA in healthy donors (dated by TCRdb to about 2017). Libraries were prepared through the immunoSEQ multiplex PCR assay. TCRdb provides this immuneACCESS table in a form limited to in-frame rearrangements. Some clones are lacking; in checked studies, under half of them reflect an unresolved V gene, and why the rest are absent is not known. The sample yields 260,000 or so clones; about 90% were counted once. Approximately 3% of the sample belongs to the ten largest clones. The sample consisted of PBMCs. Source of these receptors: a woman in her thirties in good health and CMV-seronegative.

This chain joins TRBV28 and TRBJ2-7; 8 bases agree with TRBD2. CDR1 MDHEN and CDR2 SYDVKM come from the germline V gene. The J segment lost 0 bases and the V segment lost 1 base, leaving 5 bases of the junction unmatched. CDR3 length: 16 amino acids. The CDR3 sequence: CASSLLASGSSYEQYF. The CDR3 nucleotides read TGTGCCAGCAGTTTATTGGCTAGCGGGTCCTCCTACGAGCAGTACTTC.

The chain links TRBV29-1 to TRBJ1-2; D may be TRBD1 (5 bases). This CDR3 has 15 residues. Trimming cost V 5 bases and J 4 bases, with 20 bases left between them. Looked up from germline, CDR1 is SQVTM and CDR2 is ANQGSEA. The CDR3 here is CSVWDPQGRSYGYTF. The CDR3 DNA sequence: TGCAGCGTTTGGGACCCCCAGGGTAGGAGCTATGGCTACACCTTC. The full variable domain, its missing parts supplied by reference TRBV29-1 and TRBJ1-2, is SAVISQKPSRDICQRGTSLTIQCQVDSQVTMMFWYRQQPGQSLTLIATANQGSEATYESGFVIDKFPISRPNLTFSTLTVSNMSPEDSSIYLCSVWDPQGRSYGYTFGSGTRLTVV.

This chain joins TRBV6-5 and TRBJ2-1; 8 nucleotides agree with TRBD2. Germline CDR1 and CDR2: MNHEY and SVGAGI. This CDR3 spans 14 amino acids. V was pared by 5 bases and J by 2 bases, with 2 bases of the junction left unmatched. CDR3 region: CASSREGAYNEQFF. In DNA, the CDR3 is TGTGCCAGCAGTCGGGAGGGGGCCTACAATGAGCAGTTCTTC.

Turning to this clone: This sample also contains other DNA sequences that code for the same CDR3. Here the CDR3 reads CSVSDISNQPQHF. DNA for the CDR3: TGCAGCGTCTCGGACATTAGCAATCAGCCCCAGCATTTT. This chain links TRBV29-1 with TRBJ1-5; possible D gene TRBD1, 5 bases. V was cut by 6 bases and J by 0 bases, with 9 bases left in between. This CDR3 region has 13 residues. Germline values: CDR1 SQVTM, CDR2 ANQGSEA.

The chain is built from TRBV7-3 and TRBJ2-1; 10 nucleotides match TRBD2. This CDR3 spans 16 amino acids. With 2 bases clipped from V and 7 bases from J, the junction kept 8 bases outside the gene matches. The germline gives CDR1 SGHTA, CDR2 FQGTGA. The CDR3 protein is CASSLQLAGEGNEQFF. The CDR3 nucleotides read TGTGCCAGCAGCTTACAGCTAGCGGGAGAGGGTAATGAGCAGTTCTTC.

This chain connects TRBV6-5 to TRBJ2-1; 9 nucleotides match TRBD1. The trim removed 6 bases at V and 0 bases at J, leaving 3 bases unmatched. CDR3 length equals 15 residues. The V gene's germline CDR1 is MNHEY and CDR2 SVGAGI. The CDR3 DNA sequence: TGTGCCAGCAGACGGACAGGGGCCTCCTACAATGAGCAGTTCTTC. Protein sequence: CASRRTGASYNEQFF.

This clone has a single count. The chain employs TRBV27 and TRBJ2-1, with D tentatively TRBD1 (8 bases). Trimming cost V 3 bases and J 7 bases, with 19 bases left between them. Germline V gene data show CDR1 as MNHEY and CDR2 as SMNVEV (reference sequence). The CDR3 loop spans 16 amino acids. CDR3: CASSLEGGQGGNEQFF. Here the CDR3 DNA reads TGTGCCAGCAGTTTGGAGGGCGGACAGGGAGGGAATGAGCAGTTCTTC.

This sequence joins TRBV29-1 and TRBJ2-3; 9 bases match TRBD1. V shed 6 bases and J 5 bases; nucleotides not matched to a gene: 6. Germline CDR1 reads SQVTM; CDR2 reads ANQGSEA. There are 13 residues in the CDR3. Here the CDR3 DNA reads TGCAGCGTGCCCGGACAGGGGATAGATACGCAGTATTTT. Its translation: CSVPGQGIDTQYF.

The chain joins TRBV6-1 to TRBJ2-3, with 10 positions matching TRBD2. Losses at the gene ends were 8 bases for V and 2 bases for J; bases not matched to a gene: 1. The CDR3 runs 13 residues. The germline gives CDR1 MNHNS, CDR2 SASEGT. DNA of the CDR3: TGTGCCAGCGGACTAGCGGTCACAGATACGCAGTATTTT. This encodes CASGLAVTDTQYF.

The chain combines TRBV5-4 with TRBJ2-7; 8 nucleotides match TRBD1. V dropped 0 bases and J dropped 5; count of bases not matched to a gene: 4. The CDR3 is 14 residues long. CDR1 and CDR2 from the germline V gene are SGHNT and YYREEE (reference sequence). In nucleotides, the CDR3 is TGTGCCAGCAGCTTGGGACAGGGGAGGAACGAGCAGTACTTC. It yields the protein CASSLGQGRNEQYF.

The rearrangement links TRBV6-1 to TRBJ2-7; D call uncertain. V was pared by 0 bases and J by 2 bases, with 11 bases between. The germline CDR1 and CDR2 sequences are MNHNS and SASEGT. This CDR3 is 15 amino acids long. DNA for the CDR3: TGTGCCAGCAGTGAAGCCGGTCTTAGAACCTACGAGCAGTACTTC. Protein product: CASSEAGLRTYEQYF.

The CDR3 DNA is TGTGCCAGCAGCTTAGTTCTCCAGGGCTCTAGATCCGAGCAGTACTTC. This translates into CASSLVLQGSRSEQYF. J is TRBJ2-7 and V is TRBV11-2; maybe TRBD1 (5 bases). Trimming removed 1 base from V and 6 bases from J, with 19 bases in between. CDR1 is SGHAT and CDR2 is FQNNGV in the germline V gene. The CDR3 consists of 16 residues.

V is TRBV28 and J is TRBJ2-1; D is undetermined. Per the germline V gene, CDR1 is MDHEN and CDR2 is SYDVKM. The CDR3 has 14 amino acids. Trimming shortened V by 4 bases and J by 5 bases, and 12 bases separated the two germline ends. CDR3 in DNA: TGTGCCAGCAGTTCGAACAGACCTAACAATGAGCAGTTCTTC. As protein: CASSSNRPNNEQFF. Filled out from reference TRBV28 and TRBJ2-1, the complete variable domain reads DVKVTQSSRYLVKRTGEKVFLECVQDMDHENMFWYRQDPGLGLRLIYFSYDVKMKEKGDIPEGYSVSREKKERFSLILESASTNQTSMYLCASSSNRPNNEQFFGPGTRLTVL.

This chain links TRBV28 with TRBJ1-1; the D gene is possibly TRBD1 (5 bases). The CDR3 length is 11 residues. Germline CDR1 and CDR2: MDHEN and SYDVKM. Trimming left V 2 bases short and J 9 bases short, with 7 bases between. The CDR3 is CASSLAGQAFF. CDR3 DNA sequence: TGTGCCAGCAGTTTAGCAGGGCAAGCTTTCTTT.

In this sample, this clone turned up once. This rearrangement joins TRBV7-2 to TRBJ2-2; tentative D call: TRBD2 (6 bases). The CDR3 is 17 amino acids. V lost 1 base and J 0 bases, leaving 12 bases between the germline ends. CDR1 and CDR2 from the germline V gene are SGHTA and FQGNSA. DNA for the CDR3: TGTGCCAGCAGCTTAGTCCCGGGACTCCCGAACACCGGGGAGCTGTTTTTT. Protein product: CASSLVPGLPNTGELFF.

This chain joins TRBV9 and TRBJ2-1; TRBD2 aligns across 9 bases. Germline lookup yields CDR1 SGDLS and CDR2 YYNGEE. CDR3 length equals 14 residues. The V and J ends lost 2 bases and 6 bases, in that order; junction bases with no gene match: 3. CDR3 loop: CASSVSSGSNEQFF. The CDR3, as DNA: TGTGCCAGCAGCGTTAGTAGCGGGAGCAATGAGCAGTTCTTC.

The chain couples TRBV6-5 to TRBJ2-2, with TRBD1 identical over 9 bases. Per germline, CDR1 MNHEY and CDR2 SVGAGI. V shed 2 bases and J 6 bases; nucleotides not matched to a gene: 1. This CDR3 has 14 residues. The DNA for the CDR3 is TGTGCCAGCAGTTACGGGGACAGGGCCGGGGAGCTGTTTTTT. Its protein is CASSYGDRAGELFF.

CDR3 in amino acids: CASSSTGSGTGELFF. DNA of the CDR3: TGTGCCAGCAGCTCCACAGGGAGCGGCACCGGGGAGCTGTTTTTT. This chain connects TRBV11-2 to TRBJ2-2; weak D call: TRBD1 (6 bases). The ends were cut back, 4 bases at V and 4 bases at J, with 13 bases in the middle. CDR3 size: 15 residues. Germline V CDR1 and CDR2: SGHAT, FQNNGV.

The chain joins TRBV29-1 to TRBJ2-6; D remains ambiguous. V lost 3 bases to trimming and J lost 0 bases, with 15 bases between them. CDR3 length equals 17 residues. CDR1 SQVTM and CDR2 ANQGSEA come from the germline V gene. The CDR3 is CSVDVATSHSGANVLTF. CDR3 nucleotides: TGCAGCGTTGATGTCGCTACTTCGCACTCTGGGGCCAACGTCCTGACTTTC.

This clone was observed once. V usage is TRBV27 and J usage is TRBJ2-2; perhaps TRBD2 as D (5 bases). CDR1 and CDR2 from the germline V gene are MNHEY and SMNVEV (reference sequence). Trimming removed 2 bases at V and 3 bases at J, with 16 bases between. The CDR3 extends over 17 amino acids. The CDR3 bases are TGTGCCAGCAGTTTAATCGGGAACTCCCCCGACACCGGGGAGCTGTTTTTT. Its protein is CASSLIGNSPDTGELFF.

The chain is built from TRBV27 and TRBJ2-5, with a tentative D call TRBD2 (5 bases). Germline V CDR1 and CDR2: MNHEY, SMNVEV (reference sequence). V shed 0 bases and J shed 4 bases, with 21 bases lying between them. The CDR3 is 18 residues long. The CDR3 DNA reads TGTGCCAGCAGTTTATCGCCCGTTCCTCGGACTCCTATAGAGACCCAGTACTTC. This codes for CASSLSPVPRTPIETQYF.

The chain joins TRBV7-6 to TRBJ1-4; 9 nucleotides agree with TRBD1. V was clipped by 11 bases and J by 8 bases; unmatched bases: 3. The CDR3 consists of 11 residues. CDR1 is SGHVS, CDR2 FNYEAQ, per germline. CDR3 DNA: TGTGCCGGGACAGGGTACGAAAAACTGTTTTTT. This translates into CAGTGYEKLFF.

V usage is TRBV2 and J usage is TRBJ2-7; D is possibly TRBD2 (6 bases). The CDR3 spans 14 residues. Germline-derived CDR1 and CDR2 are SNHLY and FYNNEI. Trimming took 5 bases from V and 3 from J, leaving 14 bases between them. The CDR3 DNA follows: TGTGCCAGCAGTTTTAGCGGAACTTACTACGAGCAGTACTTC. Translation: CASSFSGTYYEQYF.

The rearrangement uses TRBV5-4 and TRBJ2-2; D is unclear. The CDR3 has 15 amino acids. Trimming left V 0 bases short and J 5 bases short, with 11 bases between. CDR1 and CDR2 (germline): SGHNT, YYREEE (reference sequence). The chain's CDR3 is CASSLVLGGTGELFF. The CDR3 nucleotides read TGTGCCAGCAGCTTGGTGCTGGGTGGTACCGGGGAGCTGTTTTTT.

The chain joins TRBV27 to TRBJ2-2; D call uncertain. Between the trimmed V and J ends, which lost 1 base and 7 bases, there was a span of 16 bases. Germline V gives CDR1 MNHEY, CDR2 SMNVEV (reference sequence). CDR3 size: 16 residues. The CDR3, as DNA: TGTGCCAGCAGTTTATGGCAAGGGTCTTCCGTCGGGGAGCTGTTTTTT. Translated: CASSLWQGSSVGELFF.

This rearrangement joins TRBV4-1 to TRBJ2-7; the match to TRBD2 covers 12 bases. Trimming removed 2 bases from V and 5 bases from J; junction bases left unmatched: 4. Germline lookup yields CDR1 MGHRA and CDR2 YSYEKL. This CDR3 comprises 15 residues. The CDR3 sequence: CASSQLAGGLHEQYF. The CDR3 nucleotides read TGCGCCAGCAGCCAACTAGCGGGAGGGCTCCACGAGCAGTACTTC.